The rows below give T cell receptor beta chains drawn from one sample of a study of blood T cell repertoires in COVID-19. Profiled with immunoSEQ multiplex PCR; TCRdb holds only in-frame clones, not every one. The sample comprises a few hundred thousand clones, about 85% of which are singletons, and approximately 0.89% rests with the top ten. Sequencing input: peripheral blood. The receptors originated from a man in his forties with acute or convalescent COVID-19. The CDR3 runs from the conserved cysteine through the conserved F or W. The order of the fields is V gene, CDR3 length, CDR3 protein.

v_gene: TRBV7-3; len: 16; CDR3aa: CASSFGPSGGGETQYF
v_gene: TRBV11-3; len: 13; CDR3aa: CASSLTPFNTIYF
v_gene: TRBV19; len: 15; CDR3aa: CASSSLAQGLYGYTF
v_gene: TRBV21-1; len: 15; CDR3aa: CASSPRRTGKTEAFF
v_gene: TRBV6-5; len: 13; CDR3aa: CASSEAHYNEQFF
v_gene: TRBV14; len: 13; CDR3aa: CASSPGGYYGYTF
v_gene: TRBV10-2; len: 17; CDR3aa: CATKTGAGRGVTDTQYF
v_gene: TRBV9; len: 14; CDR3aa: CASSVAGGPSEQYF
v_gene: TRBV7-9; len: 14; CDR3aa: CASSLSIPHNEQFF
v_gene: TRBV5-6; len: 16; CDR3aa: CASSLVPGGGNGELFF
v_gene: TRBV14; len: 14; CDR3aa: CASSRTWGQETQYF
v_gene: TRBV4-3; len: 13; CDR3aa: CASSQDAGTEAFF
v_gene: TRBV7-9; len: 15; CDR3aa: CASSLGDASNQPQHF
v_gene: TRBV18; len: 14; CDR3aa: CASSPGGGYYGYTF
v_gene: TRBV24-1; len: 15; CDR3aa: CATSDLRASKNEQYF
v_gene: TRBV6-5; len: 11; CDR3aa: CASTRHEKLFF
v_gene: TRBV3-1/TRBV3-2; len: 13; CDR3aa: CASSLTEGRGYTF
v_gene: TRBV6-4; len: 12; CDR3aa: CASSGRSGGQYF
v_gene: TRBV5-6; len: 15; CDR3aa: CASSLPRGERGGYTF
v_gene: TRBV5-1; len: 14; CDR3aa: CASSFAGTNYGYTF
v_gene: TRBV10-3; len: 15; CDR3aa: CASWGQGARGNTIYF
v_gene: TRBV11-3; len: 14; CDR3aa: CASSRQGATGELFF
v_gene: TRBV7-3; len: 20; CDR3aa: CASSLTGLSYARSGANVLTF